This TCR beta chain was captured by sequencing in a study of blood T cells in healthy people across ages. Study-level points and caveats: Researchers judged that diversity estimates from one million T cells fell short of true values. TCR beta diversity tracked closely with naive T cell percentage.

Of note for this clonotype: The antigen remains undetermined.

For the second PCR, which ran for about 7 to 11 cycles, a sample-barcoded 5' primer and a J-beta primer mix were used. MiXCR was run by TCRdb on the 5' RACE reads, yielding one entry per CDR3 protein. The sample lists over 1,500,000 distinct CDR3 sequences; about 50% were seen once. This CDR3 is 15 amino acids long. The trim removed 4 bases at V and 8 bases at J, leaving 7 bases unmatched. Germline loops: CDR1 MNHEY, CDR2 SMNVEV (reference sequence). This chain uses TRBV27 with TRBJ2-1; 11 bases line up with TRBD1. The sequence was collected from a woman aged 40 to 50 in good health. The sample taken for sequencing was blood. CDR3 sequence (DNA): TGTGCCAGCAGTTCCCCGGGACAGGGGGGCTATGAGCAGTTCTTC. Its translation is CASSSPGQGGYEQFF.